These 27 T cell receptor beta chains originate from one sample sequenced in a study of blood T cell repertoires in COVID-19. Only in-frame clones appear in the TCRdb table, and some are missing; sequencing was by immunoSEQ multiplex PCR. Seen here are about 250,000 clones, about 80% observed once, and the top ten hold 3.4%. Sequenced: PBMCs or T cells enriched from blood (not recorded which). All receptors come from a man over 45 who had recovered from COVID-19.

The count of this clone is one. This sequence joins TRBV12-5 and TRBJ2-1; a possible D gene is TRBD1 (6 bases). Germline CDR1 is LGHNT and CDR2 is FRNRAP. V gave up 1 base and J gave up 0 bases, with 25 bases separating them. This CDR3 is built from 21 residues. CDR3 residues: CASGLAQGLASVESSYNEQFF. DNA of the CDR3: TGTGCTAGTGGTTTGGCCCAGGGGCTAGCCAGCGTGGAGAGCTCCTACAATGAGCAGTTCTTC.

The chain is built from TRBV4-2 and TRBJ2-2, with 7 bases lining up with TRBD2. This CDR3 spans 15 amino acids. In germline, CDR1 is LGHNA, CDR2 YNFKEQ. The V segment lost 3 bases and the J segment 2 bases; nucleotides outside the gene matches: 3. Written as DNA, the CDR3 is TGTGCCAGCAGCCAGGGGAGGGCTAACACCGGGGAGCTGTTTTTT. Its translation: CASSQGRANTGELFF.

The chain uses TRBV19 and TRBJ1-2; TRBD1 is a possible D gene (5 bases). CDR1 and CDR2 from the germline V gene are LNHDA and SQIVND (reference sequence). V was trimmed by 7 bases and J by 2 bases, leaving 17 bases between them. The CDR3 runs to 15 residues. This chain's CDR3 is CASIPTGGPNYGYTF. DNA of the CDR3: TGTGCCAGTATACCGACCGGGGGTCCCAACTATGGCTACACCTTC.

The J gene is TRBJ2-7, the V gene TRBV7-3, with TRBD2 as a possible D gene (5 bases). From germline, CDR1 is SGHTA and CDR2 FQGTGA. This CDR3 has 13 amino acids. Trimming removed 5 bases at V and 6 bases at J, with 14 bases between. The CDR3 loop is CASSTQEAAEQYF. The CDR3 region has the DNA TGTGCCAGCAGCACCCAGGAGGCAGCCGAGCAGTACTTC.

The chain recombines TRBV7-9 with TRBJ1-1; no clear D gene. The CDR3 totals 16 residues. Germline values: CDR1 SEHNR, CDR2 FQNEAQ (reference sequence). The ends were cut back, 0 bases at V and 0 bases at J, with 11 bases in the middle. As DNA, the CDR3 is TGTGCCAGCAGCTTAGCGCGGCAGCAAATGAACACTGAAGCTTTCTTT. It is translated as CASSLARQQMNTEAFF. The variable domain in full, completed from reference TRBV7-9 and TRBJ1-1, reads DTGVSQNPRHKITKRGQNVTFRCDPISEHNRLYWYRQTLGQGPEFLTYFQNEAQLEKSRLLSDRFSAERPKGSFSTLEIQRTEQGDSAMYLCASSLARQQMNTEAFFGQGTRLTVV.

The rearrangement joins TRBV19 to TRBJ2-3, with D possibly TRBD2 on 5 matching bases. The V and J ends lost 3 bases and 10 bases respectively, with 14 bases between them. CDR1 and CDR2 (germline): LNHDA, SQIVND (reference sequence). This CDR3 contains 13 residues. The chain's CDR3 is CASSIAGKESQYF. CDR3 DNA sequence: TGTGCCAGTAGTATTGCCGGGAAAGAGTCGCAGTATTTT.

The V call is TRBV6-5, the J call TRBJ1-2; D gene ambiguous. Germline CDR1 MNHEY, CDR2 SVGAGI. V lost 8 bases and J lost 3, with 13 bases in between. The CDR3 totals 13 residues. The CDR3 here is CASSTEAYYGYTF. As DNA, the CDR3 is TGTGCCAGCTCAACGGAGGCTTACTATGGCTACACCTTC.

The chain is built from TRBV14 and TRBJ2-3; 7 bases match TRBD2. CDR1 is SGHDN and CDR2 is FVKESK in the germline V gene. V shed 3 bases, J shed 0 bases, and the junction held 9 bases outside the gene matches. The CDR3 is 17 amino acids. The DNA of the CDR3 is TGTGCCAGCAGCCATGACGGCGGGGGATCTAGCACAGATACGCAGTATTTT. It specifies CASSHDGGGSSTDTQYF.

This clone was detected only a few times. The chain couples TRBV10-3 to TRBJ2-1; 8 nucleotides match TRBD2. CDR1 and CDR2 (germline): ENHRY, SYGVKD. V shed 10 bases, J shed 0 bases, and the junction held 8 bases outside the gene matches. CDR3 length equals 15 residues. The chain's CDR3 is CATNAAGGSYNEQFF. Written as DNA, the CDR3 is TGTGCCACCAATGCGGCGGGGGGCTCCTACAATGAGCAGTTCTTC.

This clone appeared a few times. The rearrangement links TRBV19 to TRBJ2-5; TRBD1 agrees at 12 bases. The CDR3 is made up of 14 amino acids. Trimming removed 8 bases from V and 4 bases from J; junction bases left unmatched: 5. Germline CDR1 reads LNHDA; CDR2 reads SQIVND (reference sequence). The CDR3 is CASRDRGRGETQYF. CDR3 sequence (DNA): TGTGCCAGTCGGGACAGGGGGCGGGGAGAGACCCAGTACTTC.

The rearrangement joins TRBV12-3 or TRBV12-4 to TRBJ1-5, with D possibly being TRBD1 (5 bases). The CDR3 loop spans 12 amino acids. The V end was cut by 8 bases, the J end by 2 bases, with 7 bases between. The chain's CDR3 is CASGGGNQPQHF. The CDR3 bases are TGTGCCAGCGGAGGGGGCAATCAGCCCCAGCATTTT.

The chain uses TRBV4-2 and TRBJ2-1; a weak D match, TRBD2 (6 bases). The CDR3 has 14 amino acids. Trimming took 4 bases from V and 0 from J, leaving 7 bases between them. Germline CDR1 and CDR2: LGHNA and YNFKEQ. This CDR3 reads CASSRDFSYNEQFF. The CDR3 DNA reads TGTGCCAGCAGCCGGGACTTCTCCTACAATGAGCAGTTCTTC.

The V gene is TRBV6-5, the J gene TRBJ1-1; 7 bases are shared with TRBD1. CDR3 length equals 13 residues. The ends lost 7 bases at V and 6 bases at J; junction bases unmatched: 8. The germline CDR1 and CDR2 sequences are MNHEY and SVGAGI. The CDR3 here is CASTEGARAEAFF. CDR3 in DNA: TGTGCCAGCACCGAGGGGGCGAGGGCTGAAGCTTTCTTT.

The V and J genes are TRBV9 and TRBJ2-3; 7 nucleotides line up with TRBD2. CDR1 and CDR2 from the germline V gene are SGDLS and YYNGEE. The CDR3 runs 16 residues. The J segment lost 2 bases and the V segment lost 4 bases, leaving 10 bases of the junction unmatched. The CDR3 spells CASSLNPSGTTDTQYF. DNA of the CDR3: TGTGCCAGCAGCCTAAACCCTAGCGGAACCACAGATACGCAGTATTTT.

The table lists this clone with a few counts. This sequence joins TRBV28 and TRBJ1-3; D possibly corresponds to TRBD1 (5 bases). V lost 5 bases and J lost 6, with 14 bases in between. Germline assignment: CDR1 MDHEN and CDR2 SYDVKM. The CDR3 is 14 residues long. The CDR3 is CASSVSGLVNTIYF. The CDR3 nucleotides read TGTGCCAGCAGTGTTTCAGGGCTTGTAAACACCATATATTTT. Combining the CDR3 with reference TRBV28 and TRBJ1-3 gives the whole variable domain DVKVTQSSRYLVKRTGEKVFLECVQDMDHENMFWYRQDPGLGLRLIYFSYDVKMKEKGDIPEGYSVSREKKERFSLILESASTNQTSMYLCASSVSGLVNTIYFGEGSWLTVV.

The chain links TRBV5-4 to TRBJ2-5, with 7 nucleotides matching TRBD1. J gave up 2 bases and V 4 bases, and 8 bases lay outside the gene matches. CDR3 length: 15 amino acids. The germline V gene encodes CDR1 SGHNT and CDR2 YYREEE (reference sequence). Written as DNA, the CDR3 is TGTGCCAGCAGCCAATATCGACAGGGACAAGAGACCCAGTACTTC. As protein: CASSQYRQGQETQYF.

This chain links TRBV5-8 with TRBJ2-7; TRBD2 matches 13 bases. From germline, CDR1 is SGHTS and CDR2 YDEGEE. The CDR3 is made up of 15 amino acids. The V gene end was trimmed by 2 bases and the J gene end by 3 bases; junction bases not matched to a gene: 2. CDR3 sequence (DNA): TGTGCCAGCAGCTTAGGGACTAGCGGGATCTACGAGCAGTACTTC. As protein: CASSLGTSGIYEQYF.

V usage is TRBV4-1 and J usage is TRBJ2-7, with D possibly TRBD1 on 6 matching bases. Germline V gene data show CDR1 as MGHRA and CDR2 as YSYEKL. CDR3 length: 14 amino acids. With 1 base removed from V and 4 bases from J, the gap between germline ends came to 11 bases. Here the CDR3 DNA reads TGCGCCAGCAGCCAAGGGACAGCCGGATACGAGCAGTACTTC. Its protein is CASSQGTAGYEQYF.

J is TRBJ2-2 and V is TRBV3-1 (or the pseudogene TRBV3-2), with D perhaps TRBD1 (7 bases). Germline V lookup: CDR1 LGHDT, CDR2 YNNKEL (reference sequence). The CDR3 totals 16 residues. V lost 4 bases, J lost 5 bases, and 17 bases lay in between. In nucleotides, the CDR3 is TGTGCCAGCAGCCGGGGACTGACAGGGAGGACCGGGGAGCTGTTTTTT. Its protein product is CASSRGLTGRTGELFF.

For the CDR3, the DNA is TGCAGCGTTGATGGGACAGGGGGAAATGAGCAGTTCTTC. Residues: CSVDGTGGNEQFF. The genes are TRBV29-1 and TRBJ2-1, with 11 bases lining up with TRBD1. Germline V lookup: CDR1 SQVTM, CDR2 ANQGSEA. The CDR3 covers 13 residues. The junction had 2 bases not matched to a gene; V was cut back by 3 bases and J by 7 bases.

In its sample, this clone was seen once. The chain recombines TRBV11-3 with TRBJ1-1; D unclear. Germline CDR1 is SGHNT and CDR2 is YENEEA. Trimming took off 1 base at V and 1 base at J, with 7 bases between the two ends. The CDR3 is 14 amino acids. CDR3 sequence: CASSLGGQNTEAFF. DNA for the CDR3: TGTGCCAGCAGCTTAGGCGGGCAGAACACTGAAGCTTTCTTT.

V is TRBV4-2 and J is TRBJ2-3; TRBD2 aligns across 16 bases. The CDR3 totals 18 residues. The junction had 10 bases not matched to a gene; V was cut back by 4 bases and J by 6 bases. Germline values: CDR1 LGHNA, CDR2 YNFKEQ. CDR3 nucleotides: TGTGCCAGCAGCCGATCCGGGACTAGCGGGAGGGCCGTTGATACGCAGTATTTT. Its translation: CASSRSGTSGRAVDTQYF.

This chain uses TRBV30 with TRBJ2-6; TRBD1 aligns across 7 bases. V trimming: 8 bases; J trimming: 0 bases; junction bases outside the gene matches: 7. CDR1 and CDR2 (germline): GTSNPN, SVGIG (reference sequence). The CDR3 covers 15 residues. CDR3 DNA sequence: TGTGCCGGGCCGACAGGGATCTCTGGGGCCAACGTCCTGACTTTC. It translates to CAGPTGISGANVLTF.

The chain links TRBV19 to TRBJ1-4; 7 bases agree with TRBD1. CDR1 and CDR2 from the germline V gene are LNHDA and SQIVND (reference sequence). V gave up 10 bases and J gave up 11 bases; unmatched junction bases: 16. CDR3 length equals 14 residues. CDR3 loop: CATAPSTGIGKLFF. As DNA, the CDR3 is TGTGCCACCGCACCGTCGACAGGGATTGGGAAACTGTTTTTT.

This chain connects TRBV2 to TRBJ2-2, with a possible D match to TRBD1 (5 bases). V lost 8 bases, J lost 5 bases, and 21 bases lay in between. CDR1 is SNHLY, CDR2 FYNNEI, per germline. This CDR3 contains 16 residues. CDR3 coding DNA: TGTGCCAGCCGCCCTTCGGTGGGGCGATGGACCGGGGAGCTGTTTTTT. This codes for CASRPSVGRWTGELFF.

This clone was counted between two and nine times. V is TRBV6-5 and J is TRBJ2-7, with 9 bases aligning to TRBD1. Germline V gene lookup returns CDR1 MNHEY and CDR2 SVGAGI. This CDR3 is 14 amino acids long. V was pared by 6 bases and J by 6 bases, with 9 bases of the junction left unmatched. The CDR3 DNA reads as TGTGCCAGCAGGCCCGGGACAGGGCCCCGCGAGCAGTACTTC. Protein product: CASRPGTGPREQYF.

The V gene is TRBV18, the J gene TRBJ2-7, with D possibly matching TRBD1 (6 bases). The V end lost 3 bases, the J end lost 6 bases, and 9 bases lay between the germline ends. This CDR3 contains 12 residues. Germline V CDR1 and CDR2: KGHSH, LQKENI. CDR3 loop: CASSPKGGEQYF. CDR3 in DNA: TGTGCCAGCTCACCGAAAGGGGGCGAGCAGTACTTC.